One and the same sample provided the 13 T cell receptor beta chains below, sequenced in a study of OX40 agonist ivuxolimab in advanced cancers. Profiling relied on immunoSEQ multiplex PCR, and the TCRdb table lists in-frame clones only, not all of them. The sample includes 81,000 or so clones, 91% seen only once; the top ten take 8.4%. The specimen was CD4+ or CD8+ T cells sorted from blood, collected in a trial of the OX40 agonist ivuxolimab. Receptors were obtained from an adult with an advanced solid tumor such as melanoma, head and neck, liver or kidney cancer.

The rearrangement links TRBV2 to TRBJ2-7; 7 bases agree with TRBD1. This CDR3 comprises 14 residues. The trim removed 1 base at V and 2 bases at J, leaving 2 bases unmatched. Germline V gene sequence: CDR1 SNHLY, CDR2 FYNNEI. CDR3: CASSEGQGAYEQYV. CDR3 nucleotide sequence: TGTGCCAGCAGTGAAGGGCAGGGGGCCTACGAGCAGTACGTC.

J is TRBJ2-7 and V is TRBV10-3, with no clear D. CDR1 and CDR2 (germline): ENHRY, SYGVKD. V was clipped by 2 bases and J by 4 bases, with 6 bases between them. This CDR3 contains 12 residues. CDR3 nucleotides: TGTGCCATCAGTGAGAGACTTTACGAGCAGTACTTC. Translated: CAISERLYEQYF.

The chain has TRBV28 and TRBJ2-7; D unresolved. The CDR3 contains 10 residues. The germline V gene encodes CDR1 MDHEN and CDR2 SYDVKM. Trimming took off 5 bases at V and 4 bases at J, with 3 bases between the two ends. The CDR3 region is CASSMYEQYF. The CDR3 DNA follows: TGTGCCAGCAGTATGTACGAGCAGTACTTC. Variable domain in full (rest from reference TRBV28 and TRBJ2-7): DVKVTQSSRYLVKRTGEKVFLECVQDMDHENMFWYRQDPGLGLRLIYFSYDVKMKEKGDIPEGYSVSREKKERFSLILESASTNQTSMYLCASSMYEQYFGPGTRLTVT.

The chain is built from TRBV11-1 and TRBJ2-7; D gene ambiguous. The CDR3 is 12 residues long. V lost 5 bases, J lost 0 bases, and 5 bases lay in between. In germline, CDR1 is SGHAT, CDR2 FQDESV (reference sequence). The CDR3 nucleotides are TGTGCCAGCAGCCATGACTCCTACGAGCAGTACTTC. Protein: CASSHDSYEQYF.

In regard to this clone: Compared with germline, one end of the junction differs, possibly owing to a read error. The chain is built from TRBV2 and TRBJ2-2; D remains ambiguous. The germline V gene encodes CDR1 SNHLY and CDR2 FYNNEI. The CDR3 runs to 13 residues. The CDR3 DNA follows: TGTGCCAGCAGAGACACGAACGCCGGGGAGCTGTTTTTT. It is translated as CASRDTNAGELFF.

V and J are TRBV6-6 and TRBJ2-1, with 12 nucleotides matching TRBD2. Germline loops: CDR1 MNHNY, CDR2 SVGAGI (reference sequence). This CDR3 comprises 14 residues. V shed 6 bases and J 8 bases; nucleotides not matched to a gene: 5. The CDR3 DNA follows: TGTGCCAGCAGCGGACTAGCGGGAATATATGAGCAGTTCTTC. Protein: CASSGLAGIYEQFF.

The chain combines TRBV2 with TRBJ1-3; possible D gene TRBD1, 6 bases. This CDR3 region has 16 residues. Germline lookup yields CDR1 SNHLY and CDR2 FYNNEI. The V and J ends lost 2 bases and 0 bases respectively, with 11 bases between them. CDR3 nucleotides: TGTGCCAGCAGTGAATCGTGGGACAACTCTGGAAACACCATATATTTT. This gives the protein CASSESWDNSGNTIYF.

As to this clone: At the DNA level, this CDR3 is encoded by other sequences in the same sample as well. The chain links TRBV9 to TRBJ2-1, with D perhaps TRBD1 or TRBD2 (6 bases each). V lost 0 bases, J lost 10 bases, and 8 bases lay in between. Germline CDR1 SGDLS, CDR2 YYNGEE. The CDR3 sequence is 12 residues long. In DNA form, the CDR3 reads TGTGCCAGCAGCGTAGGGAGGGGGGAGCAGTTCTTC. It specifies CASSVGRGEQFF.

The chain joins TRBV5-1 to TRBJ2-6; unclear D gene. The germline V gene encodes CDR1 SGHRS and CDR2 YFSETQ. Trimming pared 6 bases from V and 0 bases from J, leaving 7 bases between. CDR3 length: 14 residues. The CDR3 DNA reads as TGCGCCAGCACTAGTAGCTCTGGGGCCAACGTCCTGACTTTC. It translates to CASTSSSGANVLTF.

As to this clone: The junction shows a germline mismatch at one end, possibly a read error. V gene TRBV11-2 combines with J gene TRBJ2-1; D is possibly TRBD1 or TRBD2 (5 bases each). The CDR3 is made up of 11 amino acids. Germline V lookup: CDR1 SGHAT, CDR2 FQNNGV. The CDR3 protein is CASSEGPRRLF. CDR3 DNA: TGTGCCAGCAGCGAGGGACCTCGAAGGCTCTTC.

Only a few counts were recorded for this clone. The chain employs TRBV9 and TRBJ1-1; a weak D match, TRBD1 (6 bases). This CDR3 spans 15 amino acids. Between the trimmed V and J ends, which lost 3 bases and 4 bases, there was a span of 16 bases. The V gene's germline CDR1 is SGDLS and CDR2 YYNGEE. The CDR3 DNA sequence: TGTGCCAGCAGCGACGCCCCAGGGGTGGTCACTGAAGCTTTCTTT. Encoded protein: CASSDAPGVVTEAFF.

The chain links TRBV6-5 to TRBJ1-1, with TRBD1 as a possible D gene (6 bases). Trimming stripped 5 bases from V and 6 bases from J, with 10 bases between. Germline CDR1 MNHEY, CDR2 SVGAGI. The CDR3 sequence is 12 residues long. The CDR3 sequence: CASSKGEAEAFF. The DNA for the CDR3 is TGTGCCAGCAGTAAGGGGGAGGCTGAAGCTTTCTTT.

This sequence joins TRBV6-1 and TRBJ2-7, with D possibly being TRBD2 (5 bases). CDR3 length equals 14 residues. Trimming stripped 6 bases from V and 9 bases from J, with 21 bases between. Germline CDR1 reads MNHNS; CDR2 reads SASEGT. DNA for the CDR3: TGTGCCAGCAGCAGACATAGCGAGCGTTGGGGGCAGTACTTC. The encoded protein is CASSRHSERWGQYF.